This T cell receptor (beta chain) was observed in a study of cytomegalovirus exposure and HLA in healthy donors. The table came from immunoSEQ multiplex PCR; TCRdb's copy has only in-frame clones and leaves some out. The sample lists some 200,000 clones, more than 65% occurring once. V lost 6 bases and J lost 5, with 14 bases in between. The CDR3 contains 14 residues. Germline CDR1 reads MNHEY; CDR2 reads SVGAGI. The rearrangement uses TRBV6-5 and TRBJ2-1; D possibly corresponds to TRBD2 (6 bases). The clonotype originates from a woman in her thirties in good health and CMV-seropositive. Sequenced sample: PBMCs. The CDR3 coding sequence is TGTGCCAGCAGCCCGGGACTTCGACACAATGAGCAGTTCTTC. Protein product: CASSPGLRHNEQFF.